These T cell receptor beta chains were read from a single sample in a study of beta chain features in type 1 diabetes. TCRdb keeps only in-frame clones here, not all; method: immunoSEQ multiplex PCR. The sample consists of fewer than 250,000 clones, around 68% of them appearing once. Sequenced input: naive CD4+ T cells from blood. The receptors here all came from a man aged 25 to 40 in good health. Each CDR3 is given with its conserved first and last residue. The order of the fields is V gene, J gene, clone size, D gene, CDR3 DNA, CDR3 protein. A D gene is named only where the DNA matches it firmly. Clone size appears in some rows only: once, few, many, or a class for an expanded clone.

TRBV9	TRBJ2-3	.	TRBD2	TGTGCCAGCAGCCCACTAGCGGGGAGTGGTGATACGCAGTATTTT	CASSPLAGSGDTQYF
TRBV7-9	TRBJ2-7	.	.	TGTGCCAGCAGTTACGGACGGGGTTTCTACGAGCAGTACTTC	CASSYGRGFYEQYF
TRBV30	TRBJ2-5	few	TRBD1	TGTGCCTGGAGTAGACAGGGGGTCGGGACCCAGTACTTC	CAWSRQGVGTQYF
TRBV6-1	TRBJ2-1	.	.	TGTGCCAGCAGTGATCCCCCTCAGGGGCGTTCGGATGAGCAGTTCTTC	CASSDPPQGRSDEQFF
TRBV14	TRBJ2-5	once	.	TGTGCCAGCAGCCAAGCAGGCCGCGAGACCCAGTACTTC	CASSQAGRETQYF
TRBV30	TRBJ1-1	.	.	TGTGCCTGGAGCGAAAGAACAGGGAAAGCTTTCTTT	CAWSERTGKAFF
TRBV19	TRBJ1-2	.	.	TGTGCCAGTAGTCCAATCATAAACTATGGCTACACCTTC	CASSPIINYGYTF
TRBV27	TRBJ2-3	few	.	TGTGCCAGCAGTGCCTGGACAGATTACACAGATACGCAGTATTTT	CASSAWTDYTDTQYF
TRBV7-2	TRBJ2-3	.	.	TGTGCCAGCAGCGGGGGTCTAAGGACAGATACGCAGTATTTT	CASSGGLRTDTQYF
TRBV9	TRBJ2-1	.	.	TGTGCCAGCAGCGTAGGTACCAGCTCCTACAATGAGCAGTTCTTC	CASSVGTSSYNEQFF
TRBV9	TRBJ2-2	.	TRBD2	TGTGCCAGCAGCGAGAGACTAGCGACCGGGGAGCTGTTTTTT	CASSERLATGELFF
TRBV7-2	TRBJ1-1	.	TRBD1	TGTGCCAGCAGCTCCTCGGGACAGGGGTCCACTGAAGCTTTCTTT	CASSSSGQGSTEAFF
TRBV9	TRBJ2-5	.	.	TGTGCCAGCAGCGCCTCAGGACCCCTCGGGTACTTC	CASSASGPLGYF
TRBV9	TRBJ2-3	.	.	TGTGCCAGCAGCGGGGTCACAGATACGCAGTATTTT	CASSGVTDTQYF
TRBV29-1	TRBJ2-3	once	.	TGCAGCGTTGAGGGGCCGATATCCCGCACAGATACGCAGTATTTT	CSVEGPISRTDTQYF
TRBV5-4	TRBJ2-5	.	.	TGTGCCAGCAGCTCCGAGTCCCACGGGACCCAGTACTTC	CASSSESHGTQYF
TRBV11-2	TRBJ2-1	.	.	TGTGCCAGCAGCTTAGTCCCGGACAGTGAGCAGTTCTTC	CASSLVPDSEQFF
TRBV30	TRBJ2-3	.	.	TGTGCCTGGACATCAGGAAGCACAGATACGCAGTATTTT	CAWTSGSTDTQYF
TRBV2	TRBJ2-4	.	.	TGTGCCAGTTCGTTTCGGCTAGCCAAAAACATTCAGTACTTC	CASSFRLAKNIQYF
TRBV29-1	TRBJ1-1	.	.	TGCAGCGTTGATAAGGCAGGGGACACTGAAGCTTTCTTT	CSVDKAGDTEAFF
TRBV28	TRBJ2-2	.	.	TGTGCCAGTCCTCAGGGTTCCGCCGGGGAGCTGTTTTTT	CASPQGSAGELFF
TRBV2	TRBJ2-3	few	TRBD2	TGTGCCAGCAGCGCGGGAGACCCAGATACGCAGTATTTT	CASSAGDPDTQYF
TRBV7-9	TRBJ2-7	.	.	TGTGCCAGCAGCTTAATCCCCAGGGGTACCTACGAGCAGTACTTC	CASSLIPRGTYEQYF
TRBV30	TRBJ1-2	.	TRBD1	TGTGCCTGGAGGACAGGGGGCTATGGCTACACCTTC	CAWRTGGYGYTF
TRBV7-9	TRBJ2-7	.	TRBD2	TGTGCCAGCAGCCTACTTATGCCGGGACTAGCGGGAGGGGAGCAGTACTTC	CASSLLMPGLAGGEQYF
TRBV28	TRBJ2-6	.	.	TGTGCCAGCAGTTCCAGGGGAGCGGCTGGGGCCAACGTCCTGACTTTC	CASSSRGAAGANVLTF
TRBV29-1	TRBJ2-1	.	TRBD2	TGCAGCGTTTCAGGACTAGTGTTAGACGATGAGCAGTTCTTC	CSVSGLVLDDEQFF
TRBV2	TRBJ2-1	.	TRBD2	TGTGCCAGCAGAGGAACAGGACTAGAAAGGTTCTTC	CASRGTGLERFF
TRBV7-9	TRBJ2-1	once	TRBD2	TGTGCCAGCAGCTTATCTAGCGGGAGCTACAATGAGCAGTTCTTC	CASSLSSGSYNEQFF
TRBV29-1	TRBJ1-2	.	TRBD1	TGCAGCGCCCTAGGACAGGGAGGCTATGGCTACACCTTC	CSALGQGGYGYTF